These T cell receptor beta chains were read from a single sample in a study of siplizumab effects on memory and regulatory T cells. Sequencing used immunoSEQ multiplex PCR; TCRdb keeps in-frame clones, though not all of them. The sample contains some 100,000 clones, about 91% of which appear only once. Source material: CD4+ T cells sorted from blood. These receptors originate from a human donor in good health. Some clones in this sample may be carry-over from other donors' samples. Each CDR3 is given without its conserved first and last residue.

j_call,cdr3_length,v_call,cdr3_aa
TRBJ1-1,13,TRBV2,ASSESAGGSTEAF
TRBJ1-1,13,TRBV6-1,GTGPGQGTVLEAF
TRBJ1-5,13,TRBV15,ATSTPVGSNQPQH
TRBJ2-7,11,TRBV7-6,ASTISGKDEQY
TRBJ2-5,12,TRBV10-2,ASRDVAGQETQY
TRBJ1-1,11,TRBV2,ASRVTANTEAF
TRBJ2-3,13,TRBV5-1,ASSLGSGMGDTQY
TRBJ1-1,11,TRBV9,ASSRTANTEAF
TRBJ1-5,11,TRBV10-3,AASQGGDQPQH
TRBJ1-1,12,TRBV7-9,ASSGIMLNTEAF
TRBJ2-7,12,TRBV27,ASSSSPSAYEQY
TRBJ2-7,11,TRBV7-2,ASSLVTNYEQY
TRBJ1-1,11,TRBV11-2,ASSREQSTEAF
TRBJ2-3,13,TRBV10-3,AISLSGTSTDTQY
TRBJ1-3,11,TRBV14,ASSGFSTDTIY
TRBJ1-4,12,TRBV30,AWTTGKTNEKLF
TRBJ2-3,12,TRBV7-3,ASSKGARTDTQY
TRBJ2-6,11,TRBV6-6,ASGSSGANVLT
TRBJ2-1,13,TRBV29-1,SGKREAWEGNEQF
TRBJ1-1,14,TRBV7-8,ASSLAGTGGTTEAF
TRBJ2-5,13,TRBV28,ASSFTSGIQETQY
TRBJ2-3,13,TRBV2,ASSDTGASTDTQY
TRBJ2-3,10,TRBV7-9,ASSSQGDTQY
TRBJ2-7,10,TRBV7-8,ASRRGSYEQY
TRBJ2-7,12,TRBV7-9,ASSSHVGSYEQY
TRBJ1-2,13,TRBV14,ASSLDRGGKYGYT
TRBJ2-4,14,TRBV27,ASSLLGGLAKNIQY
TRBJ2-3,10,TRBV28,ASSLKTDTQY
TRBJ2-7,11,TRBV19,ASRPSSSYEQY
TRBJ1-5,12,TRBV5-1,ASSREAGEQPQH
TRBJ2-6,15,TRBV5-1,ASSLTGQISGANVLT
TRBJ1-1,11,TRBV19,ASSIETNSEAF
TRBJ2-7,13,TRBV11-3,ASSSQLAGGRQQY
TRBJ1-2,11,TRBV10-3,ATTTQGDYGYT
TRBJ2-3,13,TRBV5-4,ASSLWGRGTDTQY
TRBJ2-3,14,TRBV28,ASSSPSGSGTDTQY
TRBJ2-2,15,TRBV2,ASIKRPGDYDTGELF
TRBJ2-1,14,TRBV9,ASSVGGGSSFDEQF
TRBJ2-5,14,TRBV9,ASSVGPRHEKETQY
TRBJ1-2,11,TRBV19,ASSYRRNYGYT
TRBJ2-7,12,TRBV5-5,ASSLKVPTPEQY
TRBJ2-2,12,TRBV2,ATSGQGGTGELF
TRBJ2-5,11,TRBV5-6,ASSHPRRAAQY
TRBJ1-5,16,TRBV19,ASNFIGTGGFLGQPQH
TRBJ2-1,11,TRBV27,ASSLLSGPEQF
TRBJ1-2,13,TRBV5-6,ASLQLGPGYYGYT
TRBJ1-1,11,TRBV6-1,ASPGQGNTEAF
-,13,TRBV7-2,ASSPHWTGSYEQY
TRBJ2-7,9,TRBV19,ASSISDEQY
TRBJ2-1,17,TRBV2,ASSGPTSGISHSYNEQF
TRBJ2-2,15,TRBV19,ASRMRGSGTNTGELF
TRBJ1-4,12,TRBV6-1,ASIHGGRRIGLF
TRBJ2-6,14,TRBV27,ASSKQTGSGANVLT